A single sample gave rise to the 19 T cell receptor beta chains below, sequenced in a study of blood T cell repertoires in COVID-19. TCRdb's table, derived via immunoSEQ multiplex PCR, lists solely in-frame clones and lacks some. The sample has about 130,000 clones; around nine tenths are singletons. Source material: peripheral blood. Receptors originate from a man in his fifties or sixties with active COVID-19.

This clone was detected only once. The chain couples TRBV5-5 to TRBJ2-3; TRBD2 matches 12 bases. Germline V gene data show CDR1 as SGHKS and CDR2 as YYEKEE (reference sequence). J was trimmed by 6 bases and V by 4 bases; bases with no gene match: 9. The CDR3 runs 16 residues. CDR3 residues: CASSGGLAGGDDTQYF. As DNA, the CDR3 is TGTGCCAGCAGCGGGGGTCTAGCGGGAGGGGATGATACGCAGTATTTT.

The rearrangement links TRBV19 to TRBJ2-1; 7 nucleotides agree with TRBD1. Germline-derived CDR1 and CDR2 are LNHDA and SQIVND (reference sequence). V shed 9 bases, J shed 2 bases, and the junction held 7 bases outside the gene matches. CDR3 length equals 14 residues. Here the CDR3 reads CASQVGTAYNEQFF. CDR3 nucleotide sequence: TGTGCCAGCCAAGTAGGGACAGCCTACAATGAGCAGTTCTTC.

On this clone itself: The same CDR3 is also encoded by other DNA sequences in this sample. The chain recombines TRBV27 with TRBJ2-7; TRBD2 might be the D (5 bases). Germline V gene lookup returns CDR1 MNHEY and CDR2 SMNVEV (reference sequence). V was trimmed by 0 bases and J by 4 bases, leaving 7 bases between them. The CDR3 is 13 residues long. The DNA of the CDR3 is TGTGCCAGCAGTTTATCTCGGGGTTACGAGCAGTACGTC. This translates into CASSLSRGYEQYV.

The sample holds a few counts of this clone. The chain has TRBV28 and TRBJ1-1; 8 bases agree with TRBD1. The CDR3 loop spans 15 amino acids. J was trimmed by 4 bases and V by 6 bases; bases with no gene match: 10. Germline CDR1 is MDHEN and CDR2 is SYDVKM. CDR3 DNA sequence: TGTGCCAGCAGCGACAGGGGTCGGGATGGCACTGAAGCTTTCTTT. Translating gives CASSDRGRDGTEAFF.

V is TRBV12-3 or TRBV12-4 and J is TRBJ2-7; D uncertain. Trimming took off 2 bases at V and 4 bases at J, with 9 bases between the two ends. The CDR3 spans 13 residues. Here the CDR3 reads CASSLRVTYEQYF. CDR3 DNA: TGTGCCAGCAGTTTACGAGTAACTTACGAGCAGTACTTC.

The chain recombines TRBV6-5 with TRBJ2-1; TRBD1 matches at 11 bases. V gave up 5 bases and J gave up 9 bases; unmatched junction bases: 6. Germline V gene lookup returns CDR1 MNHEY and CDR2 SVGAGI. This CDR3 region has 14 residues. The CDR3 reads CASSRDRGKGEQFF. CDR3 coding DNA: TGTGCCAGCAGTCGGGACAGGGGGAAGGGTGAGCAGTTCTTC.

The CDR3 DNA sequence: TGTGCCAGCAGTGAAGCGGGGGGACAGGGAGGCAATGAGCAGTTCTTC. Its protein is CASSEAGGQGGNEQFF. This rearrangement joins TRBV6-1 to TRBJ2-1; 9 bases match TRBD1. Trimming cost V 0 bases and J 6 bases; bases outside gene matches: 6. Germline loops: CDR1 MNHNS, CDR2 SASEGT. The CDR3 extends over 16 amino acids.

The chain has TRBV3-1 (or the pseudogene TRBV3-2) and TRBJ1-1, with TRBD1 identical over 8 bases. In germline, CDR1 is LGHDT, CDR2 YNNKEL (reference sequence). CDR3 size: 13 residues. The J segment lost 7 bases and the V segment lost 4 bases, leaving 5 bases of the junction unmatched. This chain's CDR3 is CASSRFGQGEAFF. DNA for the CDR3: TGTGCCAGCAGCCGTTTCGGACAGGGTGAAGCTTTCTTT.

The V call is TRBV3-1 (or the pseudogene TRBV3-2), the J call TRBJ2-1; tentatively, D is TRBD2 (5 bases). Germline values: CDR1 LGHDT, CDR2 YNNKEL (reference sequence). This CDR3 is 17 amino acids long. The V gene lost 0 bases and the J gene lost 5 bases, with 17 bases spanning the gap. CDR3 DNA: TGTGCCAGCAGCCAAGATCGGGGTAGCCTTTCGCACAATGAGCAGTTCTTC. Its translation is CASSQDRGSLSHNEQFF.

The V call is TRBV2, the J call TRBJ1-1, with 7 bases aligning to TRBD1. CDR1 is SNHLY, CDR2 FYNNEI, per germline. The CDR3 extends over 14 amino acids. The V and J ends lost 6 bases and 4 bases, in that order; junction bases with no gene match: 8. DNA of the CDR3: TGTGCCAGCAGCTTACAGGGGCCGGCCACTGAAGCTTTCTTT. Translation gives CASSLQGPATEAFF.

The chain combines TRBV7-2 with TRBJ2-3; 16 bases line up with TRBD2. Germline trimming cut 8 bases from V and 10 bases from J; bases unmatched to any gene: 12. In germline, CDR1 is SGHTA, CDR2 FQGNSA. The CDR3 runs 16 residues. The CDR3 loop is CASGSPGLAGGRAQYF. The CDR3 DNA reads as TGTGCCAGCGGGAGCCCGGGACTAGCGGGGGGGAGGGCGCAGTATTTT. Based on the CDR3 plus reference TRBV7-2 and TRBJ2-3, the full variable domain is GAGVSQSPSNKVTEKGKDVELRCDPISGHTALYWYRQSLGQGLEFLIYFQGNSAPDKSGLPSDRFSAERTGGSVSTLTIQRTQQEDSAVYLCASGSPGLAGGRAQYFGPGTRLTVL.

This chain uses TRBV6-5 with TRBJ2-1, with 9 bases lining up with TRBD2. J gave up 4 bases and V 6 bases, and 7 bases lay outside the gene matches. This CDR3 contains 15 residues. From germline, CDR1 is MNHEY and CDR2 SVGAGI. DNA for the CDR3: TGTGCCAGCAGGCCCTCAGCGGGAGGTTACAATGAGCAGTTCTTC. Translated: CASRPSAGGYNEQFF.

This chain links TRBV6-1 with TRBJ1-2; a possible D gene is TRBD1 (5 bases). Per the germline V gene, CDR1 is MNHNS and CDR2 is SASEGT. Between the trimmed V and J ends, which lost 2 bases and 9 bases, there was a span of 19 bases. The CDR3 spans 15 residues. CDR3 amino acids: CASSEYGGINRSYTF. Written as DNA, the CDR3 is TGTGCCAGCAGTGAATACGGGGGTATCAATAGAAGCTACACCTTC.

The V and J genes are TRBV19 and TRBJ2-5; possible D gene TRBD2, 5 bases. Germline assignment: CDR1 LNHDA and CDR2 SQIVND (reference sequence). The CDR3 has 13 residues. Trimming shortened V by 1 base and J by 10 bases, and 13 bases separated the two germline ends. The CDR3 protein is CASSIVPAGDQYF. The CDR3 DNA is TGTGCCAGTAGTATAGTACCCGCGGGTGACCAGTACTTC.

This sequence joins TRBV6-6 and TRBJ1-1, with a weak D call TRBD1 (6 bases). V lost 6 bases, J lost 5 bases, and 16 bases lay in between. Per the germline V gene, CDR1 is MNHNY and CDR2 is SVGAGI (reference sequence). CDR3 size: 14 residues. CDR3 sequence reads: CASSMKGGGTEAFF. CDR3 bases: TGTGCCAGCAGCATGAAAGGGGGTGGGACTGAAGCTTTCTTT.

The chain combines TRBV19 with TRBJ2-6; 9 bases align to TRBD1. Germline CDR1 LNHDA, CDR2 SQIVND (reference sequence). V was clipped by 5 bases and J by 2 bases; unmatched bases: 7. The CDR3 loop spans 17 amino acids. For the CDR3, the DNA is TGTGCCAGTAGTCCCGGGACAGGGAATCCTGGGGCCAACGTCCTGACTTTC. Residues: CASSPGTGNPGANVLTF.

The rearrangement uses TRBV11-2 and TRBJ1-1; D is perhaps TRBD1 (5 bases). The germline V gene encodes CDR1 SGHAT and CDR2 FQNNGV. Trimming removed 0 bases at V and 1 base at J, with 21 bases between. The length of the CDR3 is 19 residues. The CDR3 is CASSLDSGMAGRKNTEAFF. The CDR3 DNA reads as TGTGCCAGCAGCTTAGATTCAGGAATGGCGGGACGGAAGAACACTGAAGCTTTCTTT.

This chain joins TRBV4-1 and TRBJ1-1; 7 positions agree with TRBD1. The CDR3 totals 17 residues. The V gene's germline CDR1 is MGHRA and CDR2 YSYEKL. V was clipped by 2 bases and J by 5 bases; unmatched bases: 14. CDR3 in amino acids: CASSQLPLTGLGTEAFF. The CDR3 nucleotides read TGCGCCAGCAGCCAATTGCCCCTGACAGGGTTGGGGACTGAAGCTTTCTTT.

This chain joins TRBV11-2 and TRBJ2-7; 11 nucleotides match TRBD2. Germline CDR1 SGHAT, CDR2 FQNNGV. Losses at the gene ends were 3 bases for V and 7 bases for J; bases not matched to a gene: 11. The CDR3 loop spans 16 amino acids. The CDR3 is CASSLTIAGGPREQYF. Written as DNA, the CDR3 is TGTGCCAGCAGCTTGACGATAGCGGGGGGGCCTAGGGAGCAGTACTTC.